Each of the 26 T cell receptor beta chains below was sequenced from the same sample in a study of tumor and adjacent non-tumor tissue in lung cancer. TCRbeta libraries were built with three rounds of nested PCR, modified from ARM-PCR. TCRdb used MiXCR to reprocess the multiplex PCR reads, holding one entry per CDR3 protein. This sample has 65,000 to 90,000 distinct CDR3 sequences; around 70% occur once, and the top ten carry roughly 12%. This sample's RNA came from whole unsorted tissue. The sequencing input was lung tumor tissue. Every receptor here comes from a woman in her 70s with non-small cell lung cancer.

The count of this clonotype is one. The gene calls are TRBV7-9 and TRBJ2-1; TRBD2 is a possible D gene (7 bases). Between the trimmed V and J ends, which lost 10 bases and 1 base, there was a span of 20 bases. This CDR3 has 16 residues. The germline V gene has CDR1 SEHNR and CDR2 FQNEAQ (reference sequence). CDR3 residues: CAIGGAGDGSYNEQFF. In DNA, the CDR3 is TGTGCCATAGGGGGTGCGGGAGACGGGTCCTACAATGAGCAGTTCTTC.

In its sample, this clonotype was seen many times. This chain joins TRBV6-1 and TRBJ1-1, with unresolved D. This CDR3 has 14 amino acids. CDR1 MNHNS and CDR2 SASEGT come from the germline V gene. The germline V and J ends were trimmed by 1 base and 5 bases, with 11 bases remaining between them. The CDR3 coding sequence is TGTGCCAGCAGTGAAGGAGGCATTTGGACTGAAGCTTTCTTT. Amino acid sequence: CASSEGGIWTEAFF.

A note on this clonotype: A much bigger clone sits one base away, suggesting this may be a read error. The V call is TRBV24-1, the J call TRBJ2-3; 7 nucleotides agree with TRBD1. The V gene's germline CDR1 is KGHDR and CDR2 SFDVKD. This CDR3 has 16 residues. The CDR3 nucleotides are TGTGACACCAGTGAACGGAGACAGGGTGGCACAGATACGCAGTATTTT. The encoded protein is CDTSERRQGGTDTQYF.

This chain joins TRBV6-8 and TRBJ1-5, with 8 bases matching TRBD1. Germline CDR1 is MNHGY and CDR2 is SAAAGT. V gave up 5 bases and J gave up 5 bases; unmatched junction bases: 20. This CDR3 spans 19 amino acids. CDR3 nucleotides: TGTGCCAGCAGTGAGACAATGCCCGACAGGGGTAAGGGTGATCAGCCCCAGCATTTT. This sequence encodes CASSETMPDRGKGDQPQHF.

This chain connects TRBV24-1 to TRBJ2-1, with D hard to call. The V gene's germline CDR1 is KGHDR and CDR2 SFDVKD. The CDR3 consists of 12 residues. Trimming left V 3 bases short and J 12 bases short, with 11 bases between. CDR3 amino acids: CATSDVGYGQFF. CDR3 in DNA: TGTGCCACCAGTGATGTAGGGTATGGGCAGTTCTTC.

This clonotype appeared a single time. One end of the junction is discordant with germline, which a read error may explain. The genes are TRBV6-5 and TRBJ2-1; either TRBD1 or TRBD2 may fit D (5 bases each). The CDR3 is made up of 15 amino acids. Per the germline V gene, CDR1 is MNHEY and CDR2 is SVGAGI. DNA for the CDR3: TGTGCCACCTTGGGGGAAAAGGGGTCCTACAATGAGCAGATCTTC. It translates to CATLGEKGSYNEQIF.

The chain employs TRBV12-3 or TRBV12-4 and TRBJ1-4, with D hard to call. V dropped 6 bases and J dropped 10 bases, with 18 bases sitting between them. CDR3 size: 14 residues. CDR3 nucleotides: TGTGCCAGCAGCCCTCGGCGGATCGGTGGAAAACTGTTTTTT. Translated, it gives CASSPRRIGGKLFF.

Points on this clonotype: One end of the junction does not line up with germline, which may come from a read error. This chain connects TRBV6-2 or TRBV6-3 to TRBJ2-2; 8 positions agree with TRBD1. CDR3 length equals 17 residues. Germline loops: CDR1 MNHEY, CDR2 SVGEGT. Written as DNA, the CDR3 is TGTGCCACCAGTCTCCGCGATCAGGGGGCGAACACCGGGGAGCTGCTTTTT. Residues: CATSLRDQGANTGELLF.

There are a few counts of this clonotype. One junction end does not reproduce the germline sequence, and a read error may be involved. The rearrangement uses TRBV6-6 and TRBJ2-6; TRBD1 or TRBD2 may be the D gene (5 bases each). Per the germline V gene, CDR1 is MNHNY and CDR2 is SVGAGI (reference sequence). This CDR3 is built from 17 residues. CDR3 nucleotides: TGTGCCAGCAGTTACATCCAGCGAATCTCTGGGACCAACGTCATGACTTTC. Protein sequence: CASSYIQRISGTNVMTF.

This clonotype showed up many times. This chain links TRBV11-2 with TRBJ2-2; tentative D call: TRBD2 (5 bases). Between the trimmed V and J ends, which lost 1 base and 9 bases, there was a span of 9 bases. The CDR3 consists of 13 residues. Germline-derived CDR1 and CDR2 are SGHAT and FQNNGV. The CDR3 protein is CASSLVSGRELFF. CDR3 nucleotides: TGTGCCAGCAGCTTAGTGTCCGGGAGGGAGCTGTTTTTT. The variable domain in full, completed from reference TRBV11-2 and TRBJ2-2, reads EAGVAQSPRYKIIEKRQSVAFWCNPISGHATLYWYQQILGQGPKLLIQFQNNGVVDDSQLPKDRFSAERLKGVDSTLKIQPAKLEDSAVYLCASSLVSGRELFFGEGSRLTVL.

The chain carries TRBV28 and TRBJ1-6; D is perhaps TRBD1 (5 bases). This CDR3 is 14 amino acids long. The ends were cut back, 1 base at V and 10 bases at J, with 11 bases in the middle. The germline V gene has CDR1 MDHEN and CDR2 SYDVKM. For the CDR3, the DNA is TGTGCCAGCAGTTTATTATGCTCAGGGTCACCCCTCCACTTT. Encoded protein: CASSLLCSGSPLHF.

Note on this clonotype: A much larger clone lies one base from this, so it may be a read error. This sequence joins TRBV28 and TRBJ1-5; 8 nucleotides line up with TRBD1. This CDR3 is built from 15 residues. Germline loops: CDR1 MDHEN, CDR2 SYDVKM. The chain's CDR3 is CASSITGGSNQLQHF. The CDR3 coding sequence is TGTGCCAGCAGTATTACAGGGGGGAGCAATCAGCTCCAGCATTTT.

In regard to this clonotype: At one of its ends the junction is not consistent with the germline gene, which may arise from a read error. The CDR3 protein is CASSEAHGQKPQHF. CDR3 nucleotide sequence: TGTGCCAGCAGCGAAGCGCATGGTCAGAAGCCCCAGCATTTT. The chain links TRBV6-1 to TRBJ1-5; D uncertain. This CDR3 has 14 residues. Germline CDR1 and CDR2: MNHNS and SASEGT.

This clonotype was seen many times. The chain couples TRBV28 to TRBJ2-7; TRBD2 agrees at 7 bases. Trimming took 7 bases from V and 2 from J; bases not matched to a gene: 11. In germline, CDR1 is MDHEN, CDR2 SYDVKM. The CDR3 has 15 residues. CDR3 residues: CASTRGGSLTYEQYF. CDR3 DNA sequence: TGTGCCAGCACCCGAGGCGGGAGCCTTACCTACGAGCAGTACTTC.

A single count supports this clonotype. Given a much more abundant clone one base away, this may be a read error. CDR3: CATSDPRTGGSRHGYTF. DNA for the CDR3: TGTGCCACCAGTGACCCCAGGACAGGGGGTTCTCGACATGGCTACACCTTC. The chain is built from TRBV24-1 and TRBJ1-2; 10 bases agree with TRBD1. The CDR3 consists of 17 residues. Germline V gene lookup returns CDR1 KGHDR and CDR2 SFDVKD. The V segment lost 4 bases and the J segment 6 bases; nucleotides outside the gene matches: 13.

This clonotype has ten or more counts. The rearrangement joins TRBV20-1 to TRBJ2-1, with 11 bases identical to TRBD1. Germline V gene lookup returns CDR1 DFQATT and CDR2 SNEGSKA (reference sequence). The CDR3 has 16 amino acids. Unmatched junction bases numbered 10, after V lost 5 bases and J lost 4 bases. The CDR3 region has the DNA TGCAGTGCTGAGGGACAGGGGGTCCCCATTTACAATGAGCAGTTCTTC. Its translation: CSAEGQGVPIYNEQFF.

This clonotype was seen more than once but under ten times. This chain joins TRBV7-9 and TRBJ2-5; D is uncertain. The CDR3 length is 18 residues. Germline V gene sequence: CDR1 SEHNR, CDR2 FQNEAQ (reference sequence). Trimming took off 5 bases at V and 2 bases at J, with 24 bases between the two ends. In DNA form, the CDR3 reads TGTGCCAGCAGCCAAGCTTATTTATTGGTTGACGATCAAGAGACCCAGTACTTC. Translated: CASSQAYLLVDDQETQYF.

In this sample, this clonotype turned up many times. A clone one base away is much larger, so this may be a read error. The chain employs TRBV11-1 and TRBJ1-1; 9 bases match TRBD1. CDR1 and CDR2 (germline): SGHAT, FQDESV (reference sequence). J gave up 12 bases and V 3 bases, and 5 bases lay outside the gene matches. CDR3 size: 12 residues. This CDR3 reads CASSLGDRATFF. The DNA for the CDR3 is TGTGCCAGCAGCTTGGGGGACAGGGCCACTTTCTTT.

The CDR3 DNA reads as TGTGCCAGCAGCTTAGAGAGTAGCGGGGGTTTCTGCAATGAGCAGTTCTTC. Its translation is CASSLESSGGFCNEQFF. This chain links TRBV11-3 with TRBJ2-1, with 9 bases identical to TRBD2. V gave up 0 bases and J gave up 6 bases; unmatched junction bases: 9. The CDR3 length is 17 residues. CDR1 and CDR2 from the germline V gene are SGHNT and YENEEA.

As concerns this clonotype: Because the CDR3 is missing its conserved closing phenylalanine or tryptophan, this is likely a read error. The chain recombines TRBV10-3 with TRBJ2-1, with D tentatively TRBD2 (6 bases). The CDR3 totals 17 residues. CDR1 is ENHRY and CDR2 is SYGVKD in the germline V gene. V was clipped by 0 bases and J by 9 bases, with 21 bases between them. CDR3 in amino acids: CAISESVGSGRGREQFL. The CDR3 nucleotides are TGTGCCATCAGTGAGTCGGTGGGTAGCGGTAGGGGCCGTGAGCAGTTCCTC.

This clonotype has at least ten counts. The CDR3 loop reads CASAMRLNTEAFF. Written as DNA, the CDR3 is TGTGCCAGCGCGATGCGATTGAACACTGAAGCTTTCTTT. The rearrangement links TRBV28 to TRBJ1-1; D unclear. Germline V CDR1 and CDR2: MDHEN, SYDVKM. Trimming cost V 8 bases and J 0 bases, with 10 bases left between them. The CDR3 has 13 amino acids.

To note about this clonotype: A much larger clone differs by one base, so this may be a read error. The CDR3 here is CASRLAGAGAITDTQYF. CDR3 nucleotides: TGTGCCAGCAGGCTAGCGGGAGCGGGGGCTATCACAGATACGCAGTATTTT. J is TRBJ2-3 and V is TRBV28; 10 bases line up with TRBD2. Germline CDR1 reads MDHEN; CDR2 reads SYDVKM. J was trimmed by 2 bases and V by 6 bases; bases with no gene match: 11. The CDR3 loop spans 17 amino acids.

Of note for this clonotype: The junction shows a germline mismatch at one end, possibly a read error. The chain is built from TRBV4-2 and TRBJ2-1; TRBD1 aligns across 9 bases. Germline loops: CDR1 LGHNA, CDR2 YNFKEQ. The CDR3 totals 16 residues. CDR3 amino acids: CACSQGWDRDYNEQFF. The CDR3 bases are TGTGCCTGCAGCCAAGGATGGGACAGGGATTACAATGAACAGTTCTTC.

For this clonotype: Possible read error: a much larger clone is one base away. The genes are TRBV5-1 and TRBJ2-3; D perhaps matches TRBD1 (5 bases). This CDR3 has 18 amino acids. Germline assignment: CDR1 SGHRS and CDR2 YFSETQ. V lost 0 bases and J lost 1, with 18 bases in between. The CDR3 DNA sequence: TGCGCCAGCAGCTTGGCCCCTCGGAGACAGACTGGCACAGATACGCAGTATTTT. As protein: CASSLAPRRQTGTDTQYF.

This clonotype was seen ten or more times. The chain employs TRBV6-1 and TRBJ1-1; 9 bases line up with TRBD1. CDR3 length: 15 residues. Germline CDR1 is MNHNS and CDR2 is SASEGT. With 7 bases clipped from V and 6 bases from J, the junction kept 12 bases outside the gene matches. CDR3 DNA sequence: TGTGCCAGCAATGGACAGGGGAAAGGATTCTCTGAAGCTTTCTTT. Translating it yields CASNGQGKGFSEAFF.

This clonotype has a handful of counts. Given the absence of the conserved phenylalanine or tryptophan at the CDR3 end, a read error is likely. Because the CDR3's place on the DNA is in doubt, the DNA is left out and the CDR3 is given as listed by TCRdb. The chain joins TRBV5-4 to TRBJ1-6; TRBD1 is the table's D call and was not checked against the DNA. Germline V gene data show CDR1 as SGHNT and CDR2 as YYREEE (reference sequence). The CDR3 comprises 12 residues, both ends counted. The CDR3 is CATGKAGTALNS.